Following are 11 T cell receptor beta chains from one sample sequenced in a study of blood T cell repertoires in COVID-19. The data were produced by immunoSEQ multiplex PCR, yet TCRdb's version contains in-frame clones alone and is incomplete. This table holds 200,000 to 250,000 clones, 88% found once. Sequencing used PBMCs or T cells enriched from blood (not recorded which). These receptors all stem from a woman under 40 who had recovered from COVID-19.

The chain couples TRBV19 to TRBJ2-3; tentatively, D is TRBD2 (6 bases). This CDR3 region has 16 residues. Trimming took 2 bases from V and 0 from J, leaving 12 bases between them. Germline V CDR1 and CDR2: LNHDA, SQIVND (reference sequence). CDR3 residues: CASSINEGTSTDTQYF. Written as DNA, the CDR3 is TGTGCCAGTAGTATAAATGAAGGGACTAGCACAGATACGCAGTATTTT.

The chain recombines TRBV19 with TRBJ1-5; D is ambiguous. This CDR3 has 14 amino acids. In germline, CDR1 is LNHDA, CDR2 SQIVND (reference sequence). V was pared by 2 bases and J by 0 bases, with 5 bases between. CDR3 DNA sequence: TGTGCCAGTAGTATACTCGGTAGCAATCAGCCCCAGCATTTT. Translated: CASSILGSNQPQHF.

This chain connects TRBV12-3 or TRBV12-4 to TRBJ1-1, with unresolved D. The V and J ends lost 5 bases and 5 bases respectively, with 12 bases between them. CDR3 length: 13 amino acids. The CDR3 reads CASSINRRTEAFF. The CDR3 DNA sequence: TGTGCCAGCAGTATCAATAGGAGGACTGAAGCTTTCTTT.

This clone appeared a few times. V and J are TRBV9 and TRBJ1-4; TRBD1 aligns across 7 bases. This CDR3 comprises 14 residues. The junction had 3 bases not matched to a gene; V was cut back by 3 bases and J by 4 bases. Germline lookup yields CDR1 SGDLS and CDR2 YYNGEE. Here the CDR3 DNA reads TGTGCCAGCAGCGACCGGGACAGTAATGAAAAACTGTTTTTT. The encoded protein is CASSDRDSNEKLFF.

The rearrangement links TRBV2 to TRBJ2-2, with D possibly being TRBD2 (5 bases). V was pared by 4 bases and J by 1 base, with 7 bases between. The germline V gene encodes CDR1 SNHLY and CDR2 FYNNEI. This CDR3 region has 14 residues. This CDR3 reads CASSVGLNTGELFF. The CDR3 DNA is TGTGCCAGCAGTGTCGGACTGAACACCGGGGAGCTGTTTTTT.

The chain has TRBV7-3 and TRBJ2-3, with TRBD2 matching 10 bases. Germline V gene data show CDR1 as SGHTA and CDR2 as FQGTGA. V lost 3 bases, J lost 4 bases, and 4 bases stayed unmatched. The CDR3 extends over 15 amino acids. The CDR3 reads CASSFSGGRADTQYF. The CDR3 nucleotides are TGTGCCAGCAGCTTTAGCGGGGGGCGAGCAGATACGCAGTATTTT.

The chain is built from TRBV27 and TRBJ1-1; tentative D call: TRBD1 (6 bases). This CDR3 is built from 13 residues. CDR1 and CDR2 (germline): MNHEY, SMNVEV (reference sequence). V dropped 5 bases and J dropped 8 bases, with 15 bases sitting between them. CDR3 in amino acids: CASSQGGAGEAFF. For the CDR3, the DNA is TGTGCCAGCAGTCAAGGGGGGGCAGGGGAAGCTTTCTTT.

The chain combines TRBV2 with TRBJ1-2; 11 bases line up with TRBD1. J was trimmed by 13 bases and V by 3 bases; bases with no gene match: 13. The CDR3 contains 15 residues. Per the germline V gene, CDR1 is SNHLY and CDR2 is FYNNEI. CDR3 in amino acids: CASSDRDRGSLFLTF. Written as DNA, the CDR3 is TGTGCCAGCAGTGACCGGGACAGGGGGTCCCTATTTCTCACCTTC.

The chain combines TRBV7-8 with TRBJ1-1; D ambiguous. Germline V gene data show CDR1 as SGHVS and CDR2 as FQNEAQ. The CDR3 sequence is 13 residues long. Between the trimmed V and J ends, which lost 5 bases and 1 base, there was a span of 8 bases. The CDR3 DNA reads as TGTGCCAGCAGCCCCGGGGAGAACACTGAAGCTTTCTTT. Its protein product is CASSPGENTEAFF.

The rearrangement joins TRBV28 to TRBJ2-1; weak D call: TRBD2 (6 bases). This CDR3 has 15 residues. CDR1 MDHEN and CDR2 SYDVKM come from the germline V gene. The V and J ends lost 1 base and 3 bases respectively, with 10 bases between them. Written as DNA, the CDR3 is TGTGCCAGCAGTTTATCAGGGAGGAACTACAATGAGCAGTTCTTC. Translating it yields CASSLSGRNYNEQFF.

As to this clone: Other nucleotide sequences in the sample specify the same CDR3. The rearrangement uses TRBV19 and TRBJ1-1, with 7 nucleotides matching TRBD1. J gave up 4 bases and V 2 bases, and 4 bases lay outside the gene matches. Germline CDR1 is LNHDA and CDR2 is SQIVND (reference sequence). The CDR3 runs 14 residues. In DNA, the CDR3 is TGTGCCAGTAGTATACGAGGGGGCGGCACTGAAGCTTTCTTT. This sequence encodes CASSIRGGGTEAFF.